This passage covers 8 T cell receptor beta chains from one sample sequenced in a study of blood T cell repertoires in COVID-19. Some clones are missing from TCRdb's copy, which holds only in-frame ones; the method was immunoSEQ multiplex PCR. The sample lists 65,000 to 85,000 clones, more than 75% occurring once. Material: peripheral blood. The receptors here all came from a human donor in a cohort sampled during active COVID-19.

This chain connects TRBV7-9 to TRBJ2-7, with 8 bases fitting TRBD1. The CDR3 covers 14 residues. Unmatched junction bases numbered 6, after V lost 5 bases and J lost 3 bases. The germline CDR1 and CDR2 sequences are SEHNR and FQNEAQ (reference sequence). The CDR3 DNA sequence: TGTGCCAGCAGCCCCACGACAGGGGTCTACGAGCAGTACTTC. It translates to CASSPTTGVYEQYF.

The CDR3 DNA is TGTGCCATCAGTGAGCCATACTCGCTGAACACTGAAGCTTTCTTT. Residues: CAISEPYSLNTEAFF. The gene calls are TRBV10-3 and TRBJ1-1; D unclear. Germline-derived CDR1 and CDR2 are ENHRY and SYGVKD. V dropped 2 bases and J dropped 0 bases, with 10 bases sitting between them. The CDR3 runs to 15 residues.

The chain links TRBV7-9 to TRBJ2-3; 7 positions agree with TRBD1. This CDR3 has 16 residues. After removal of 1 base from V and 0 bases from J, the junction contained 4 bases not matched to a gene. Germline V CDR1 and CDR2: SEHNR, FQNEAQ (reference sequence). The CDR3 sequence is CASSLGTGESTDTQYF. The CDR3 coding sequence is TGTGCCAGCAGCTTAGGGACAGGAGAGAGCACAGATACGCAGTATTTT.

The chain employs TRBV15 and TRBJ1-3, with D uncertain. This CDR3 is 17 amino acids long. Germline-derived CDR1 and CDR2 are LNHNV and YYDKDF (reference sequence). Trimming cost V 3 bases and J 2 bases, with 17 bases left between them. The CDR3 nucleotides are TGTGCCACCAGCAGCGAACGAGGGAGGGTTCCTGGAAACACCATATATTTT. Protein: CATSSERGRVPGNTIYF. Full variable domain (remainder filled in from reference TRBV15 and TRBJ1-3): DAMVIQNPRYQVTQFGKPVTLSCSQTLNHNVMYWYQQKSSQAPKLLFHYYDKDFNNEADTPDNFQSRRPNTSFCFLDIRSPGLGDTAMYLCATSSERGRVPGNTIYFGEGSWLTVV.

There are a few counts of this clone. Other DNA sequences of this sample code for an identical CDR3. The chain recombines TRBV12-3 or TRBV12-4 with TRBJ1-1; D unresolved. Trimming removed 5 bases from V and 2 bases from J, with 6 bases in between. The CDR3 is 12 amino acids. For the CDR3, the DNA is TGTGCCAGCAGTCCCTCTAACACTGAAGCTTTCTTT. As protein: CASSPSNTEAFF.

The chain joins TRBV6-5 to TRBJ2-7; 12 bases fit TRBD2. Losses at the gene ends were 6 bases for V and 1 base for J; bases not matched to a gene: 4. Germline V gene sequence: CDR1 MNHEY, CDR2 SVGAGI. The CDR3 is made up of 15 amino acids. DNA for the CDR3: TGTGCCAGCAGACCTACTAGCGGGGGGTCCTACGAGCAGTACTTC. Amino acids: CASRPTSGGSYEQYF.

The table lists this clone with a few counts. The chain carries TRBV9 and TRBJ2-1; 9 bases line up with TRBD1. Trimming took 1 base from V and 6 from J; bases not matched to a gene: 2. In germline, CDR1 is SGDLS, CDR2 YYNGEE. CDR3 length: 14 residues. The CDR3 region has the DNA TGTGCCAGCAGCGTACAGACAGGGGGCAATGAGCAGTTCTTC. It specifies CASSVQTGGNEQFF.

V usage is TRBV12-3 or TRBV12-4 and J usage is TRBJ2-7; D gene uncertain. The CDR3 length is 11 residues. V was cut by 6 bases and J by 0 bases, with 3 bases left in between. The chain's CDR3 is CASRSSYEQYF. The CDR3 coding sequence is TGTGCCAGCAGGAGCTCCTACGAGCAGTACTTC.